This T cell receptor beta chain originates from a study of radiotherapy plus CTLA-4 blockade in lung cancer. Receiving focal radiation plus CTLA-4 blockade with ipilimumab were patients who had chemo-refractory metastatic non-small-cell lung cancer. The protocol was immunoSEQ multiplex PCR, while the TCRdb copy is restricted to in-frame clones and leaves out a portion. Here the sample spans about 98,000 clones, roughly four fifths being singletons. V lost 1 base to trimming and J lost 0 bases; unmatched junction nucleotides: 12. The CDR3 contains 20 residues. Germline CDR1 is KGHSH and CDR2 is LQKENI.

Here the sequenced sample was peripheral blood, taken from a patient treated with radiotherapy plus ipilimumab. The chain couples TRBV18 to TRBJ2-6; 7 bases line up with TRBD1. The clonotype comes from a human donor with non-small cell lung cancer who had a partial response to radiotherapy plus ipilimumab. The CDR3 protein is CASSPLKSRDRDSGANVLTF. DNA of the CDR3: TGTGCCAGCTCACCACTCAAGAGCCGGGACAGAGACTCTGGGGCCAACGTCCTGACTTTC.